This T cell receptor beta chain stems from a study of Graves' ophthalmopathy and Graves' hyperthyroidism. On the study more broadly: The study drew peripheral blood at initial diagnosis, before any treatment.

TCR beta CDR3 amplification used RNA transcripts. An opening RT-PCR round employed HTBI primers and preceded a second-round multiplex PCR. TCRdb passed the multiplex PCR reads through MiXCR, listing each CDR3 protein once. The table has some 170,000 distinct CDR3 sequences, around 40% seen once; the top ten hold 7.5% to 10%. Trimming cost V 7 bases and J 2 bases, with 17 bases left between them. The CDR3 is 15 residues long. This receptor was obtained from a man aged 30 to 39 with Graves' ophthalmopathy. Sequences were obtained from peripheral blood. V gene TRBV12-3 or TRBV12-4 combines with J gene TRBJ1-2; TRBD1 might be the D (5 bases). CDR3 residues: CASTLGQGWNYGYTF. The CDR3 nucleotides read TGTGCCAGCACCTTGGGTCAGGGATGGAACTATGGCTACACCTTC.